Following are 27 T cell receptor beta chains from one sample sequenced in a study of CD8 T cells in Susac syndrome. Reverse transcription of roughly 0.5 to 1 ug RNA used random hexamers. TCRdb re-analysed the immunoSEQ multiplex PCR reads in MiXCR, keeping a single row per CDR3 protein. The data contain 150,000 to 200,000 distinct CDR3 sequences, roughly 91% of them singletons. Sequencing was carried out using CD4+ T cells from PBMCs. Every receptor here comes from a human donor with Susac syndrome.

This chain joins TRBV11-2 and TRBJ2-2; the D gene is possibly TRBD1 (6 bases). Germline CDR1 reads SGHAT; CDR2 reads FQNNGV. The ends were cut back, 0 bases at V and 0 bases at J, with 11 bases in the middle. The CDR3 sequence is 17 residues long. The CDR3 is CASSLELQGANTGELFF. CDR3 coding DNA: TGTGCCAGCAGCTTAGAGTTACAGGGTGCGAACACCGGGGAGCTGTTTTTT. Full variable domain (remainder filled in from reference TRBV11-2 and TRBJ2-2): EAGVAQSPRYKIIEKRQSVAFWCNPISGHATLYWYQQILGQGPKLLIQFQNNGVVDDSQLPKDRFSAERLKGVDSTLKIQPAKLEDSAVYLCASSLELQGANTGELFFGEGSRLTVL.

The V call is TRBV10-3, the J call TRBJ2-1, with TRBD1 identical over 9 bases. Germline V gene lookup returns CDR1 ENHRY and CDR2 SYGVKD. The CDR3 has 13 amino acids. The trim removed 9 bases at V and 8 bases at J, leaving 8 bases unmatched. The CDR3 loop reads CAIGDRVSDEQFF. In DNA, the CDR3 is TGTGCCATTGGGGACAGGGTAAGCGATGAGCAGTTCTTC.

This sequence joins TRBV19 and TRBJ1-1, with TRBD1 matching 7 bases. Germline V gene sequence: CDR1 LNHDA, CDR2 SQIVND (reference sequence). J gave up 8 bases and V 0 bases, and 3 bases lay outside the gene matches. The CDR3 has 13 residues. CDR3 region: CASSIDRGAEAFF. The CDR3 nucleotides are TGTGCCAGTAGTATAGACAGGGGGGCCGAAGCTTTCTTT.

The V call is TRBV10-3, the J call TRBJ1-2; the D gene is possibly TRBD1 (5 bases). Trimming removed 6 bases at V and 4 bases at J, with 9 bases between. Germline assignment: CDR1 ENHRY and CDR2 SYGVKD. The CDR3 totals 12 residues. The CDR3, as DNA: TGTGCCATCAGCGATGACAGCTATGGCTACACCTTC. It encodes CAISDDSYGYTF.

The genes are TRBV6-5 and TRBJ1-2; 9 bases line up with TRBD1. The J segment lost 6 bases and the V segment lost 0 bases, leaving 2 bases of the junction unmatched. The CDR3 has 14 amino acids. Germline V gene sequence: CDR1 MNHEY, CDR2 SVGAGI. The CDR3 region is CASSYSNRGHGYTF. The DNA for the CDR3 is TGTGCCAGCAGTTACTCGAACAGGGGGCATGGCTACACCTTC.

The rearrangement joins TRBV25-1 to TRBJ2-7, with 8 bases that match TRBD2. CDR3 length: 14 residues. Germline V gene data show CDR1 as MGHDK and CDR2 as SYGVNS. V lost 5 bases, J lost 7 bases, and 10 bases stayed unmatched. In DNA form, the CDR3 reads TGTGCCAGCAGTTCCCATAGCGGCGGGAGGGAGCAGTACTTC. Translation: CASSSHSGGREQYF.

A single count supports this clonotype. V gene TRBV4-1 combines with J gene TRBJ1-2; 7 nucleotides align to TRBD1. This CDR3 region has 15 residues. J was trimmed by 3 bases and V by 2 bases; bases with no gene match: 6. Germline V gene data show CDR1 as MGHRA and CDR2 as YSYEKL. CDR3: CASSQPRDRYYGYTF. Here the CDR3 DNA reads TGCGCCAGCAGCCAACCCCGGGACAGATACTATGGCTACACCTTC.

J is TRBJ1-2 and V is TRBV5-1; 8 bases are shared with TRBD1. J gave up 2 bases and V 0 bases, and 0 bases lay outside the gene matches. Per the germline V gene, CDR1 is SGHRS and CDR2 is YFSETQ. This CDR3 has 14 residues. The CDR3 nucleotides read TGCGCCAGCAGCTTGGGGGACAGGAACTATGGCTACACCTTC. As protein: CASSLGDRNYGYTF.

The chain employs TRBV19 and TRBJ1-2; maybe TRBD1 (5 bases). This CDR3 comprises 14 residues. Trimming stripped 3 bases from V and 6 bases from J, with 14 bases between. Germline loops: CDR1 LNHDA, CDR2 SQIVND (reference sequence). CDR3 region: CASSMGRTIDGYTF. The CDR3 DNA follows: TGTGCCAGTAGTATGGGGCGGACGATAGATGGCTACACCTTC.

The CDR3 spells CASSVDSRETQYF. The CDR3 bases are TGTGCCAGCAGTGTAGACAGTAGAGAGACCCAGTACTTC. V is TRBV2 and J is TRBJ2-5, with D perhaps matching TRBD1 (5 bases). Germline V gives CDR1 SNHLY, CDR2 FYNNEI. V was trimmed by 4 bases and J by 4 bases, leaving 10 bases between them. The CDR3 loop spans 13 amino acids.

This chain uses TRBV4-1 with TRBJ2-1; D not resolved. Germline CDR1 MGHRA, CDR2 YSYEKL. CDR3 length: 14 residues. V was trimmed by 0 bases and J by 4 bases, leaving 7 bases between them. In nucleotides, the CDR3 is TGCGCCAGCAGCCAAGATACGGAGTACAATGAGCAGTTCTTC. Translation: CASSQDTEYNEQFF.

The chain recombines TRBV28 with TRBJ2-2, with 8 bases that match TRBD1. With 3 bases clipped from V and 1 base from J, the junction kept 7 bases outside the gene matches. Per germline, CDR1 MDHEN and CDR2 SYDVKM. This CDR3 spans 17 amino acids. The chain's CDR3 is CASSFEQGVLNTGELFF. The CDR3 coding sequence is TGTGCCAGCAGTTTCGAACAGGGGGTATTGAACACCGGGGAGCTGTTTTTT. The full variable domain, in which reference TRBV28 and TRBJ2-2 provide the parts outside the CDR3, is DVKVTQSSRYLVKRTGEKVFLECVQDMDHENMFWYRQDPGLGLRLIYFSYDVKMKEKGDIPEGYSVSREKKERFSLILESASTNQTSMYLCASSFEQGVLNTGELFFGEGSRLTVL.

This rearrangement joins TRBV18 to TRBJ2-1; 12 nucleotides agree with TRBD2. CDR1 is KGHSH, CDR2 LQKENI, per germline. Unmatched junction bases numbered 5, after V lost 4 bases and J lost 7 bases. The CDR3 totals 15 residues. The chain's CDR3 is CASSQGTSGLNEQFF. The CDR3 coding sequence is TGTGCCAGCTCACAGGGGACTAGCGGGTTGAATGAGCAGTTCTTC.

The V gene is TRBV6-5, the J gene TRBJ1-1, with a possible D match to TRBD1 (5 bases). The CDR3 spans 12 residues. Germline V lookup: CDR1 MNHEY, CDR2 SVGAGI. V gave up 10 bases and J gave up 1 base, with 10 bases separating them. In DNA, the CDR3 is TGTGCCACCTCAGGGCGGAACACTGAAGCTTTCTTT. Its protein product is CATSGRNTEAFF.

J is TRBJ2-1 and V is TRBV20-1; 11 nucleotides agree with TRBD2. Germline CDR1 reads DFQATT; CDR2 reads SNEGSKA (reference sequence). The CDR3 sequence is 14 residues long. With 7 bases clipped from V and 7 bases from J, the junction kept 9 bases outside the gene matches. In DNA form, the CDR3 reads TGCAGTGGTATACTAGCGGGAGTTAAGAATGAGCAGTTCTTC. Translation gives CSGILAGVKNEQFF.

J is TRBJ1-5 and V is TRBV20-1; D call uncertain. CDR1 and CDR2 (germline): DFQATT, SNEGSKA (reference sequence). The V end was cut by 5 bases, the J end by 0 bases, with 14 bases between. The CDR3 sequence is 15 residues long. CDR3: CSAPRDTYSNQPQHF. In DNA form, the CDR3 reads TGCAGTGCTCCGCGTGACACCTATAGCAATCAGCCCCAGCATTTT.

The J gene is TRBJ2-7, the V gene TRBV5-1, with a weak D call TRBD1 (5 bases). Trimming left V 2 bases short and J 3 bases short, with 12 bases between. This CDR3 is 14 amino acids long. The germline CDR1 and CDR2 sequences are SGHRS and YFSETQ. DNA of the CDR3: TGCGCCAGCAGCTTTAGAGGACAAGGCTACGAGCAGTACTTC. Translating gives CASSFRGQGYEQYF. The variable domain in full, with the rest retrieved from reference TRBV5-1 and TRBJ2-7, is KAGVTQTPRYLIKTRGQQVTLSCSPISGHRSVSWYQQTPGQGLQFLFEYFSETQRNKGNFPGRFSGRQFSNSRSEMNVSTLELGDSALYLCASSFRGQGYEQYFGPGTRLTVT.

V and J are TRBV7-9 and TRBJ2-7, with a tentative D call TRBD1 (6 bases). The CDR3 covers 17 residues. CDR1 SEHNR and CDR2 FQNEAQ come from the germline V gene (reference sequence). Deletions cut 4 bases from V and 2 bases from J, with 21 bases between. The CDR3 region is CASSSNWDTYSTYEQYF. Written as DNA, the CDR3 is TGTGCCAGCAGCTCCAACTGGGACACGTACTCGACCTACGAGCAGTACTTC. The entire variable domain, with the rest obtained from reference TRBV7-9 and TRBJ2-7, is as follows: DTGVSQNPRHKITKRGQNVTFRCDPISEHNRLYWYRQTLGQGPEFLTYFQNEAQLEKSRLLSDRFSAERPKGSFSTLEIQRTEQGDSAMYLCASSSNWDTYSTYEQYFGPGTRLTVT.

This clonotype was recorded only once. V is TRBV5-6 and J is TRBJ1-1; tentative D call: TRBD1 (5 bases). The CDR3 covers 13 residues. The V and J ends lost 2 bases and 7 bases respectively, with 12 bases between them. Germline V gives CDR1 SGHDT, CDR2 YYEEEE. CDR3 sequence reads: CASSFRREGEAFF. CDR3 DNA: TGTGCCAGCAGCTTTCGCAGGGAGGGTGAAGCTTTCTTT.

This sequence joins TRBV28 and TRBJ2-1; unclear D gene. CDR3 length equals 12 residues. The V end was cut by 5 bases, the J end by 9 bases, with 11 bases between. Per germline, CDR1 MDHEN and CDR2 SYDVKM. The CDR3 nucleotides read TGTGCCAGCAGTCCCGGAACGGGTGAGCAGTTCTTC. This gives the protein CASSPGTGEQFF.

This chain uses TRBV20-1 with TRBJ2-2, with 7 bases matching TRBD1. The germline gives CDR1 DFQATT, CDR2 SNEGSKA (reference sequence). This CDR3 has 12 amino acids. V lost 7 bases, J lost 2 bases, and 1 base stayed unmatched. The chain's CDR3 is CSGQGNTGELFF. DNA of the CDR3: TGCAGTGGACAGGGAAACACCGGGGAGCTGTTTTTT.

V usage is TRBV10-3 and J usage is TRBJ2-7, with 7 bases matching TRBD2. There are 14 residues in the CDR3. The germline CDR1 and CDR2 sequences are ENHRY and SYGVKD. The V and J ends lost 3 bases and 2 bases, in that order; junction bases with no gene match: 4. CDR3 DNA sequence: TGTGCCATCAGTGACTCAGCGGGACCCTACGAGCAGTACTTC. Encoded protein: CAISDSAGPYEQYF.

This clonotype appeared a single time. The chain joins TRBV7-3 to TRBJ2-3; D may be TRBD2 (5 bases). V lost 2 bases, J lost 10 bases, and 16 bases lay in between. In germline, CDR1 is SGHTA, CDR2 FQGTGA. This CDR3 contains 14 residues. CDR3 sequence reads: CASSLGVSRGAQYF. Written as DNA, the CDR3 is TGTGCCAGCAGCTTAGGTGTATCCCGGGGAGCGCAGTATTTT.

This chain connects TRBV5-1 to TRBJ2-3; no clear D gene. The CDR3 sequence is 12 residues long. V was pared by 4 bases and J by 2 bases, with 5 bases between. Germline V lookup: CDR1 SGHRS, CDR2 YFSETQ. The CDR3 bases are TGCGCCAGCAGCCTAACCACAGATACGCAGTATTTT. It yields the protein CASSLTTDTQYF.

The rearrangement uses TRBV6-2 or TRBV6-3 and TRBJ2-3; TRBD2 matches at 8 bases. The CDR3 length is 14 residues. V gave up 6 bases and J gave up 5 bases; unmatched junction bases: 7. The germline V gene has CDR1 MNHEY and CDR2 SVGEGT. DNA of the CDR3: TGTGCCAGCAGGGTAGCGGGGCCGTTAGATACGCAGTATTTT. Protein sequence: CASRVAGPLDTQYF.

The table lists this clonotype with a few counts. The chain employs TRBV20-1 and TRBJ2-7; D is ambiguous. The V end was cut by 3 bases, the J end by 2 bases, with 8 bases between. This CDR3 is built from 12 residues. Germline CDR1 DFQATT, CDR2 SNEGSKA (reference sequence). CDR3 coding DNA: TGCAGTGCTAGCTGGGGTACCTACGAGCAGTACTTC. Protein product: CSASWGTYEQYF.

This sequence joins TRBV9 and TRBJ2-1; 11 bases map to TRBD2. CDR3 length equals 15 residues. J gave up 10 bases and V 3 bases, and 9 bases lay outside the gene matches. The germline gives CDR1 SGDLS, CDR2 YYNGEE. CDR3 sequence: CASSATSGSFSEQFF. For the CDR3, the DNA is TGTGCCAGCAGCGCCACTAGCGGGAGCTTCAGCGAGCAGTTCTTC. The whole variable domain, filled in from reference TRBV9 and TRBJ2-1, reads DSGVTQTPKHLITATGQRVTLRCSPRSGDLSVYWYQQSLDQGLQFLIQYYNGEERAKGNILERFSAQQFPDLHSELNLSSLELGDSALYFCASSATSGSFSEQFFGPGTRLTVL.